This TCR beta chain was captured by sequencing in a study of PD-1 blockade in classical Hodgkin lymphoma. Overall study: Administration of nivolumab to patients was at 3 mg/kg intravenously every 2 weeks. Study conclusions and caveats: Compared with healthy donors, newly diagnosed patients reportedly showed lower baseline TCR diversity. Before treatment, complete responders showed about the same diversity as newly diagnosed patients. Some patients began nivolumab under 1 year after ASCT. These patients were excluded from later analyses.

Each and every patient relapsed after autologous stem cell transplantation, and patients got differing brentuximab vedotin exposure. TCRdb keeps only in-frame clones here, not all; method: immunoSEQ multiplex PCR. The sample has approximately 100,000 clones, approximately 90% seen once; the top ten hold under 8.5%. As regards this clone: Its antigen remains unknown.

Sequencing used peripheral blood mononuclear cells (PBMCs), obtained before the second cycle of nivolumab. The sequence derives from a human donor with classical Hodgkin lymphoma.

The CDR3 reads CASSIGVNTEAFF. The CDR3 nucleotides are TGTGCCAGTAGTATAGGAGTGAACACTGAAGCTTTCTTT. This sequence joins TRBV19 and TRBJ1-1; no clear D gene. CDR1 and CDR2 (germline): LNHDA, SQIVND (reference sequence). Trimming removed 1 base from V and 0 bases from J, with 3 bases in between. This CDR3 is 13 amino acids long.